This T cell receptor (beta chain) was sequenced for a study of chemoradiotherapy in HPV16-positive cancers. This table comes from immunoSEQ multiplex PCR, and its TCRdb copy is limited to in-frame clones, with some not included. The sample holds 5,900 or so clones, approximately 79% seen once. Looked up from germline, CDR1 is SGHRS and CDR2 is YFSETQ. The CDR3 sequence is 16 residues long. Sequenced here: tumor tissue, sampled from a patient who underwent chemoradiotherapy. This receptor was identified in a human donor with HPV-associated anogenital cancer. The V call is TRBV5-1, the J call TRBJ2-5, with a tentative D call TRBD1 (6 bases). The J call is doubtful: the DNA matches TRBJ2-7 better. The CDR3 region has the DNA TGCGCCAGCAGCCCTCCAGACAGGCCAAGCTCCTACGAGCAGTACTTC. This sequence encodes CASSPPDRPSSYEQYF.